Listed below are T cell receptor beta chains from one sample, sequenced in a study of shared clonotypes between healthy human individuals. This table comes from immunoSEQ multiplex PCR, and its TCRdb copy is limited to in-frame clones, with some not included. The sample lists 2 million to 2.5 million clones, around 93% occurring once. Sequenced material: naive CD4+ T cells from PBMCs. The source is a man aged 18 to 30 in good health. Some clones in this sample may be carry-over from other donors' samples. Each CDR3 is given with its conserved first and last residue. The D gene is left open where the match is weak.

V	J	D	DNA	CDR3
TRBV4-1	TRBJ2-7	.	TGCGCCAGCAGCCAAGTAGGGGACAACTCCTACGAGCAGTACTTC	CASSQVGDNSYEQYF
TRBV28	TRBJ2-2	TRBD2	TGTGCCAGCACCCCACCCGGGGGGAAGCAGGAGCTGTTTTTT	CASTPPGGKQELFF
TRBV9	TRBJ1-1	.	TGTGCCAGCAGCGGTGAGGGGTCCACTGAAGCTTTCTTT	CASSGEGSTEAFF
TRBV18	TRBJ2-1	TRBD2	TGTGCCAGCTCACGGACTAGCGGGAGCTCCTACAATGAGCAGTTCTTC	CASSRTSGSSYNEQFF
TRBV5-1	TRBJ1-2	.	TGCGCCAGCAGCTTGAGTGCTACTAACTATGGCTACACCTTC	CASSLSATNYGYTF
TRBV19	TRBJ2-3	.	TGTGCCAGTATTGGAGATACGCAGTATTTT	CASIGDTQYF
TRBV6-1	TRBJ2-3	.	TGTGCCAGCAGAAAGTTTAGCGACCTCCCAGATACGCAGTATTTT	CASRKFSDLPDTQYF
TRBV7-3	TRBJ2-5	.	TGTGCCAGCAGCTTAGACGGCGGCCAAGAGACCCAGTACTTC	CASSLDGGQETQYF
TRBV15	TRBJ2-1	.	TGTGCCACCAGCAGAGTCGTGGGACGATATGAGCAGTTCTTC	CATSRVVGRYEQFF
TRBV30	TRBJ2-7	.	TGTGCCTGGAAGACGGAATCCTACGAGCAGTACTTC	CAWKTESYEQYF
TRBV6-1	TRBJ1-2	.	TGTGCCAGCAGGGGGGAACTTTTCGAGGGCTACACCTTC	CASRGELFEGYTF
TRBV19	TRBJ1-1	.	TGTGCCAGTAGTATCCGGCTGCCGAACACTGAAGCTTTCTTT	CASSIRLPNTEAFF
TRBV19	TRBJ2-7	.	TGTGCCAGTAGTGTATTTGGGGACTTCTACGAGCAGTACTTC	CASSVFGDFYEQYF
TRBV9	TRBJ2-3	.	TGTGCCAGCAGCGCTTCCTCGACTAGCACAGATACGCAGTATTTT	CASSASSTSTDTQYF
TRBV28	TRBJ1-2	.	TGTGCCAGCAGTACAGGGTTAGGTTCTTACATCTACACCTTC	CASSTGLGSYIYTF
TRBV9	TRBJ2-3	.	TGTGCCAGCAGCTCTCGTCCAGGGGTAACGCAGTATTTT	CASSSRPGVTQYF
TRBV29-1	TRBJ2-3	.	TGCAGCGTTCGAGAGGTTGCAGATACGCAGTATTTT	CSVREVADTQYF
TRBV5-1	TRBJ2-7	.	TGCGCCAGCAACGACCTAACCTACGAGCAGTACTTC	CASNDLTYEQYF
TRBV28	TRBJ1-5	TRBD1	TGTGCCAGCAGTTCCATGACAGGGGTCCCCGGGCAGCCCCAGCATTTT	CASSSMTGVPGQPQHF
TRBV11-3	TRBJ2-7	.	TGTGCCAGCAGCTCGGCGAGGGTGGGCTACGAGCAGTACTTC	CASSSARVGYEQYF
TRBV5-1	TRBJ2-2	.	TGCGCCAGCAGCTTGGCCTCTATGAACACCGGGGAGCTGTTTTTT	CASSLASMNTGELFF
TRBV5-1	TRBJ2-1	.	TGCGCCAGCAGCTTAGAGGGGCCAGGGAATGAGCAGTTCTTC	CASSLEGPGNEQFF